Shown below are 30 T cell receptor beta chains from a single sample sequenced in a study of T cell repertoires in cytomegalovirus infection. Their target antigens are unknown. TCRdb processed the reads anew with MiXCR; each CDR3 protein has one entry. The sample yields roughly 78,000 distinct CDR3 sequences, roughly 39% seen once. This specimen consisted of CD8+ T cells from cultured PBMCs, obtained from culture after CMV antigen stimulation. The receptor source for this set is a human donor in good health (CMV status not recorded). Some clones in this sample may be carry-over from other donors' samples.

The CDR3 DNA is TGTGCCAGCAGTCCTTCAATAGACAGGGATCAAGAGACCCAGTACTTC. It encodes CASSPSIDRDQETQYF. The chain links TRBV27 to TRBJ2-5; TRBD1 agrees at 7 bases. V lost 5 bases and J lost 2; bases outside the gene matches: 11. Germline V CDR1 and CDR2: MNHEY, SMNVEV (reference sequence). The CDR3 sequence is 16 residues long.

This clonotype was detected only a few times. The chain carries TRBV14 and TRBJ1-2, with D perhaps TRBD1 (5 bases). The CDR3 has 15 amino acids. CDR1 and CDR2 from the germline V gene are SGHDN and FVKESK. Trimming shortened V by 1 base and J by 4 bases, and 13 bases separated the two germline ends. The CDR3 DNA reads as TGTGCCAGCAGCCAAGTACCAGGGCCCGTCTATGGCTACACCTTC. It yields the protein CASSQVPGPVYGYTF.

This clonotype turned up a few times. This rearrangement joins TRBV6-2 or TRBV6-3 to TRBJ1-1; TRBD1 is a possible D gene (5 bases). Per the germline V gene, CDR1 is MNHEY and CDR2 is SVGEGT. The CDR3 is 12 amino acids. Trimming removed 7 bases at V and 4 bases at J, with 10 bases between. The DNA of the CDR3 is TGTGCCAGCAATTTGGGGACCACTGAAGCTTTCTTT. Translating gives CASNLGTTEAFF.

Many counts were recorded for this clonotype. The rearrangement joins TRBV7-8 to TRBJ1-1, with D perhaps matching TRBD1 (5 bases). Germline CDR1 SGHVS, CDR2 FQNEAQ. The germline V and J ends were trimmed by 2 bases and 1 base, with 20 bases remaining between them. The CDR3 covers 18 residues. The CDR3 DNA sequence: TGTGCCAGCAGCTTATACGCCAAGCCCGGGACGGAGAACACTGAAGCTTTCTTT. It codes for CASSLYAKPGTENTEAFF.

This clonotype was observed a handful of times. This chain uses TRBV12-3 or TRBV12-4 with TRBJ1-1; D remains unclear. This CDR3 has 14 residues. V was trimmed by 3 bases and J by 1 base, leaving 9 bases between them. The CDR3: CASSFVYSNTEAFF. DNA for the CDR3: TGTGCCAGCAGTTTCGTCTACTCGAACACTGAAGCTTTCTTT.

Only a few counts were recorded for this clonotype. The chain is built from TRBV10-3 and TRBJ1-2, with 9 positions matching TRBD1. CDR1 and CDR2 (germline): ENHRY, SYGVKD. The CDR3 consists of 14 residues. V lost 8 bases and J lost 3; bases outside the gene matches: 7. The CDR3 DNA is TGTGCCATCTCGTACAGGGGGCAGGACTATGGCTACACCTTC. Its protein is CAISYRGQDYGYTF.

Ten or more counts support this clonotype. The chain joins TRBV29-1 to TRBJ2-3, with D perhaps TRBD2 (6 bases). The germline V gene encodes CDR1 SQVTM and CDR2 ANQGSEA. CDR3 length: 14 residues. With 4 bases removed from V and 4 bases from J, the gap between germline ends came to 15 bases. The CDR3 protein is CSVASGTLADTQYF. The CDR3 DNA follows: TGCAGCGTTGCCAGTGGGACTCTCGCAGATACGCAGTATTTT.

This clonotype was observed many times. The rearrangement links TRBV7-2 to TRBJ2-7; no firm D call. Germline lookup yields CDR1 SGHTA and CDR2 FQGNSA. The CDR3 sequence is 12 residues long. Trimming removed 2 bases at V and 4 bases at J, with 6 bases between. CDR3 DNA sequence: TGTGCCAGCAGCTTATGGGCGTACGAGCAGTACTTC. Translation: CASSLWAYEQYF.

The chain uses TRBV28 and TRBJ1-5; tentative D call: TRBD1 (5 bases). The CDR3 sequence is 19 residues long. The germline V gene encodes CDR1 MDHEN and CDR2 SYDVKM. Trimming took off 3 bases at V and 1 base at J, with 22 bases between the two ends. The CDR3 nucleotides are TGTGCCAGCAGTTTTATGGGGGGGGGTCCTGACGGGAGCAATCAGCCCCAGCATTTT. This codes for CASSFMGGGPDGSNQPQHF.

There are many counts of this clonotype. The DNA for the CDR3 is TGTGCCAGCAGCCAAGGGTCTGAAAACTCTGGGGCCAACGTCCTGACTTTC. Translation gives CASSQGSENSGANVLTF. This chain connects TRBV4-2 to TRBJ2-6, with D unresolved. Per germline, CDR1 LGHNA and CDR2 YNFKEQ. The length of the CDR3 is 17 residues. V was shortened by 1 base and J by 0 bases, with 10 bases between the two germline ends.

V gene TRBV7-8 combines with J gene TRBJ1-5; D is undetermined. V shed 3 bases and J shed 5 bases, with 8 bases lying between them. Germline V gene data show CDR1 as SGHVS and CDR2 as FQNEAQ. This CDR3 is built from 13 residues. The DNA for the CDR3 is TGTGCCAGCAGCTTGAGTACCGATCAGCCCCAGCATTTT. It specifies CASSLSTDQPQHF.

This chain links TRBV7-9 with TRBJ1-1; 8 bases line up with TRBD1. The CDR3 sequence is 14 residues long. The germline CDR1 and CDR2 sequences are SEHNR and FQNEAQ (reference sequence). J gave up 1 base and V 5 bases, and 3 bases lay outside the gene matches. This CDR3 reads CASSEGQENTEAFF. In DNA, the CDR3 is TGTGCCAGCAGCGAGGGACAGGAGAACACTGAAGCTTTCTTT. Variable domain in full (rest from reference TRBV7-9 and TRBJ1-1): DTGVSQNPRHKITKRGQNVTFRCDPISEHNRLYWYRQTLGQGPEFLTYFQNEAQLEKSRLLSDRFSAERPKGSFSTLEIQRTEQGDSAMYLCASSEGQENTEAFFGQGTRLTVV.

In DNA, the CDR3 is TGTGCCAGTAGATCCCGGGACCTTAACACCGGGGAGCTGTTTTTT. Residues: CASRSRDLNTGELFF. The rearrangement joins TRBV19 to TRBJ2-2, with D perhaps given as TRBD1 or TRBD2 (5 bases each). The V gene lost 6 bases and the J gene lost 2 bases, with 13 bases spanning the gap. This CDR3 has 15 amino acids. Per germline, CDR1 LNHDA and CDR2 SQIVND (reference sequence).

This clonotype came up a few times. This chain links TRBV7-9 with TRBJ1-2; D is ambiguous. The CDR3 loop spans 14 amino acids. Trimming stripped 3 bases from V and 5 bases from J, with 13 bases between. Germline loops: CDR1 SEHNR, CDR2 FQNEAQ (reference sequence). The CDR3 here is CASSFTGNGYGYTF. CDR3 bases: TGTGCCAGCAGCTTCACCGGGAACGGATATGGCTACACCTTC.

The chain links TRBV4-1 to TRBJ2-1, with D perhaps matching TRBD1 (6 bases). From germline, CDR1 is MGHRA and CDR2 YSYEKL. The CDR3 sequence is 18 residues long. V was trimmed by 5 bases and J by 0 bases, leaving 20 bases between them. The CDR3 protein is CASSWAGADESSYNEQFF. CDR3 coding DNA: TGCGCCAGCAGCTGGGCAGGGGCTGATGAAAGCTCCTACAATGAGCAGTTCTTC.

This chain joins TRBV7-2 and TRBJ2-2; a possible D gene is TRBD2 (6 bases). Trimming left V 3 bases short and J 5 bases short, with 7 bases between. Germline loops: CDR1 SGHTA, CDR2 FQGNSA. This CDR3 is built from 13 residues. CDR3: CASSFAGTGELFF. The CDR3 DNA sequence: TGTGCCAGCAGCTTTGCGGGAACCGGGGAGCTGTTTTTT. The whole variable domain, remainder taken from reference TRBV7-2 and TRBJ2-2, is GAGVSQSPSNKVTEKGKDVELRCDPISGHTALYWYRQSLGQGLEFLIYFQGNSAPDKSGLPSDRFSAERTGGSVSTLTIQRTQQEDSAVYLCASSFAGTGELFFGEGSRLTVL.

The chain couples TRBV29-1 to TRBJ1-1, with 7 nucleotides matching TRBD1. Trimming at V came to 5 bases and at J to 6 bases, leaving 12 bases not matched to a gene. This CDR3 has 14 residues. Germline V gene lookup returns CDR1 SQVTM and CDR2 ANQGSEA. CDR3 amino acids: CSVPRGKGGPEAFF. The CDR3 nucleotides are TGCAGCGTTCCCAGGGGGAAGGGGGGCCCTGAAGCTTTCTTT.

The rearrangement uses TRBV12-3 or TRBV12-4 and TRBJ2-3, with 10 bases identical to TRBD2. This CDR3 is built from 16 residues. Trimming at V came to 5 bases and at J to 6 bases, leaving 11 bases not matched to a gene. The CDR3 DNA reads as TGTGCCAGCAGTCTAAAACTAGCGGGGACCGACGATACGCAGTATTTT. Translating it yields CASSLKLAGTDDTQYF.

The chain combines TRBV7-2 with TRBJ2-1, with 9 bases that match TRBD2. Germline CDR1 reads SGHTA; CDR2 reads FQGNSA. V shed 5 bases, J shed 7 bases, and the junction held 12 bases outside the gene matches. The CDR3 is 16 amino acids. Here the CDR3 reads CASSPAQRGVLNEQFF. For the CDR3, the DNA is TGTGCCAGCAGCCCGGCGCAGCGGGGGGTCTTGAATGAGCAGTTCTTC.

This clonotype was counted only a few times. The gene calls are TRBV4-1 and TRBJ2-6; 8 nucleotides align to TRBD2. J gave up 2 bases and V 1 base, and 10 bases lay outside the gene matches. CDR3 length: 19 amino acids. Germline V gives CDR1 MGHRA, CDR2 YSYEKL. The DNA for the CDR3 is TGCGCCAGCAGCCAAGTTGTTCCAGCGGGGGAGACTGGGGCCAACGTCCTGACTTTC. Translated: CASSQVVPAGETGANVLTF.

V and J are TRBV4-1 and TRBJ2-3, with TRBD2 matching 11 bases. The V segment lost 0 bases and the J segment 1 base; nucleotides outside the gene matches: 9. Germline-derived CDR1 and CDR2 are MGHRA and YSYEKL. This CDR3 comprises 19 residues. Written as DNA, the CDR3 is TGCGCCAGCAGCCAAGAAGGACTAGCGGGTGCTCTCGGCACAGATACGCAGTATTTT. Translated, it gives CASSQEGLAGALGTDTQYF.

This clonotype has at least ten counts. The chain carries TRBV4-2 and TRBJ2-7; D possibly corresponds to TRBD1 (5 bases). Germline V lookup: CDR1 LGHNA, CDR2 YNFKEQ. V was clipped by 0 bases and J by 0 bases, with 9 bases between them. The CDR3 contains 15 residues. DNA of the CDR3: TGTGCCAGCAGCCAAGAGACAGAAAGCTCCTACGAGCAGTACTTC. Encoded protein: CASSQETESSYEQYF.

V usage is TRBV6-5 and J usage is TRBJ1-1; TRBD1 agrees at 7 bases. The CDR3 totals 15 residues. Germline V gene data show CDR1 as MNHEY and CDR2 as SVGAGI. V lost 11 bases, J lost 4 bases, and 16 bases stayed unmatched. CDR3 protein: CASTVTGAWGTEAFF. The DNA for the CDR3 is TGTGCCTCAACAGTTACAGGGGCCTGGGGCACTGAAGCTTTCTTT.

The chain is built from TRBV3-1 and TRBJ1-1; D gene unclear. The V and J ends lost 4 bases and 3 bases respectively, with 18 bases between them. Germline CDR1 is LGHDT and CDR2 is YNNKEL (reference sequence). This CDR3 contains 16 residues. The CDR3 is CASSPLLADSDTEAFF. DNA for the CDR3: TGTGCCAGCAGCCCGCTTTTGGCCGATTCTGACACTGAAGCTTTCTTT.

The chain has TRBV27 and TRBJ1-4; D remains ambiguous. V was cut by 0 bases and J by 2 bases, with 7 bases left in between. The CDR3 has 15 residues. Germline CDR1 reads MNHEY; CDR2 reads SMNVEV (reference sequence). CDR3 coding DNA: TGTGCCAGCAGTTTATCGCGCGTGACTAATGAAAAACTGTTTTTT. Its translation is CASSLSRVTNEKLFF.

This clonotype appeared many times. The V and J genes are TRBV7-2 and TRBJ2-3, with a possible D match to TRBD1 (5 bases). Germline V gene data show CDR1 as SGHTA and CDR2 as FQGNSA. With 2 bases removed from V and 5 bases from J, the gap between germline ends came to 8 bases. This CDR3 contains 13 residues. The CDR3 protein is CASSLWGGDTQYF. CDR3 DNA: TGTGCCAGCAGCTTATGGGGCGGAGATACGCAGTATTTT. The full variable domain, completed using reference TRBV7-2 and TRBJ2-3, is GAGVSQSPSNKVTEKGKDVELRCDPISGHTALYWYRQSLGQGLEFLIYFQGNSAPDKSGLPSDRFSAERTGGSVSTLTIQRTQQEDSAVYLCASSLWGGDTQYFGPGTRLTVL.

This clonotype has only a few counts. The chain joins TRBV19 to TRBJ2-3, with 7 bases aligning to TRBD2. The V segment lost 6 bases and the J segment 6 bases; nucleotides outside the gene matches: 12. This CDR3 contains 15 residues. From germline, CDR1 is LNHDA and CDR2 SQIVND (reference sequence). Written as DNA, the CDR3 is TGTGCCAGTAGCCCGAGCGGGGCCACCGGGGATACGCAGTATTTT. Protein sequence: CASSPSGATGDTQYF.

In its sample, this clonotype was seen a few times. This chain links TRBV7-9 with TRBJ2-7, with a tentative D call TRBD2 (7 bases). This CDR3 is 15 amino acids long. Trimming stripped 4 bases from V and 0 bases from J, with 13 bases between. Looked up from germline, CDR1 is SEHNR and CDR2 is FQNEAQ (reference sequence). The CDR3 coding sequence is TGTGCCAGCAGCTCAGACGGGGGGCCCTCCTACGAGCAGTACTTC. Translating gives CASSSDGGPSYEQYF.

This clonotype has just a few counts. This sequence joins TRBV7-4 and TRBJ1-2, with TRBD1 as a possible D gene (5 bases). CDR1 and CDR2 (germline): SGHVT, SQSDAQ. The V end lost 3 bases, the J end lost 4 bases, and 9 bases lay between the germline ends. This CDR3 comprises 13 residues. The CDR3 is CASSLGVSYGYTF. DNA for the CDR3: TGTGCCAGCAGCTTGGGGGTCAGCTATGGCTACACCTTC.

The chain recombines TRBV20-1 with TRBJ2-7, with TRBD1 matching 7 bases. V was pared by 6 bases and J by 3 bases, with 5 bases of the junction left unmatched. The CDR3 has 12 amino acids. Looked up from germline, CDR1 is DFQATT and CDR2 is SNEGSKA (reference sequence). CDR3 sequence reads: CSARQGHYEQYF. The CDR3 DNA follows: TGCAGTGCGAGACAGGGCCACTACGAGCAGTACTTC.